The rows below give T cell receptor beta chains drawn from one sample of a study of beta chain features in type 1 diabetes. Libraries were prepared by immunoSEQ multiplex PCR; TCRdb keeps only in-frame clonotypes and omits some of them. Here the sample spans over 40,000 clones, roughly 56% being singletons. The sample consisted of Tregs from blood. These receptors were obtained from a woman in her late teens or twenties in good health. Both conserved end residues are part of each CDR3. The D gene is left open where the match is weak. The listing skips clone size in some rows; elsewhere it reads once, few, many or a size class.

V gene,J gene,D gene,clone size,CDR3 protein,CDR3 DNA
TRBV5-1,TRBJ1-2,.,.,CASSLGQWNYGYTF,TGCGCCAGCAGCTTGGGGCAGTGGAACTATGGCTACACCTTC
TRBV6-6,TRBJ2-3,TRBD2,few,CASRSAEAGVDTQYF,TGTGCCAGCAGGTCAGCGGAAGCGGGAGTGGATACGCAGTATTTT
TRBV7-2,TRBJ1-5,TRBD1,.,CASSSGGTGSKNQPQHF,TGTGCCAGCAGCTCGGGGGGGACAGGGTCCAAGAATCAGCCCCAGCATTTT
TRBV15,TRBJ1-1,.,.,CATSDRRRAETEAFF,TGTGCCACCAGCGACAGACGGAGGGCTGAAACTGAAGCTTTCTTT
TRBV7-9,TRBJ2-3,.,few,CASSLAGGKQYF,TGTGCCAGCAGCTTAGCAGGGGGTAAGCAGTATTTT
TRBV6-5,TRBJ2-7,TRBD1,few,CASSRRDRVHEQYF,TGTGCCAGCAGTCGACGGGACAGGGTCCACGAGCAGTACTTC
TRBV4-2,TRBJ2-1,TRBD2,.,CASSQGSTSGRASYNEQFF,TGTGCCAGCAGCCAAGGATCGACTAGCGGGAGGGCCTCCTACAATGAGCAGTTCTTC
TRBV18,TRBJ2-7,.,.,CASSPQGQIEQYF,TGTGCCAGCTCACCCCAAGGACAGATCGAGCAGTACTTC
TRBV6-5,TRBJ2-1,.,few,CASSFRGNEQFF,TGTGCCAGCAGTTTCAGAGGCAATGAGCAGTTCTTC
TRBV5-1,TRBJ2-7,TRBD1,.,CASSGDRGEQYF,TGCGCCAGCAGTGGGGACAGGGGCGAGCAGTACTTC
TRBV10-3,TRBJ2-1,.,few,CAIGAAKGVSNEQFF,TGTGCCATCGGGGCTGCCAAGGGTGTATCCAATGAGCAGTTCTTC
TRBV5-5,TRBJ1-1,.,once,CASSPRPGTEAFF,TGTGCCAGCAGCCCCCGTCCGGGCACTGAAGCTTTCTTT
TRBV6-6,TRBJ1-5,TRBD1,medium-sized,CASSKTGDSNQPQHF,TGTGCCAGCAGCAAGACAGGGGATAGCAATCAGCCCCAGCATTTT